The 25 T cell receptor beta chains below were found in one sample sequenced in a study of hypomethylating agent response in myelodysplastic syndrome. The repertoire was sequenced with immunoSEQ multiplex PCR; TCRdb's copy has only in-frame clones and lacks some. The data contain thousands of clones, 85% to 90% of them singletons. Sequences were derived from bone marrow, sampled before or after starting hypomethylating agent treatment for myelodysplastic syndrome (not recorded which). Receptor source: a human donor with myelodysplastic syndrome.

This chain links TRBV18 with TRBJ1-1; 9 nucleotides agree with TRBD1. Germline V gene sequence: CDR1 KGHSH, CDR2 LQKENI. The V segment lost 2 bases and the J segment 5 bases; nucleotides outside the gene matches: 18. The CDR3 sequence is 19 residues long. CDR3 sequence reads: CASSPRGTGRVSRGTEAFF. CDR3 nucleotides: TGTGCCAGCTCACCAAGAGGGACAGGGCGCGTGTCGAGAGGTACTGAAGCTTTCTTT.

Remarks on this clone: Sequence at one end of the junction differs from germline and may be a read error. J is TRBJ1-1 and V is TRBV29-1; D is uncertain. This CDR3 comprises 8 residues. CDR1 is SQVTM and CDR2 is ANQGSEA in the germline V gene. CDR3 sequence (DNA): TGCAGCGTTGAAGATGGACTTTTT. Protein sequence: CSVEDGLF.

The sample holds a few counts of this clone. The chain is built from TRBV2 and TRBJ1-5; TRBD1 agrees at 7 bases. Losses at the gene ends were 6 bases for V and 4 bases for J; bases not matched to a gene: 6. The CDR3 is 14 residues long. Germline assignment: CDR1 SNHLY and CDR2 FYNNEI. In nucleotides, the CDR3 is TGTGCCAGCAGGACAGGGCCTTCGAATCAGCCCCAGCATTTT. It is translated as CASRTGPSNQPQHF. The full variable domain, with the rest looked up from reference TRBV2 and TRBJ1-5, is EPEVTQTPSHQVTQMGQEVILRCVPISNHLYFYWYRQILGQKVEFLVSFYNNEISEKSEIFDDQFSVERPDGSNFTLKIRSTKLEDSAMYFCASRTGPSNQPQHFGDGTRLSIL.

The rearrangement links TRBV7-8 to TRBJ1-1; D is unclear. Trimming removed 4 bases at V and 3 bases at J, with 9 bases between. Germline CDR1 reads SGHVS; CDR2 reads FQNEAQ. This CDR3 has 13 amino acids. CDR3 coding DNA: TGTGCCAGCAGCTCGCGAAGGGACACTGAAGCTTTCTTT. The encoded protein is CASSSRRDTEAFF.

The rearrangement links TRBV11-2 to TRBJ2-1, with TRBD2 identical over 7 bases. From germline, CDR1 is SGHAT and CDR2 FQNNGV. The CDR3 consists of 16 residues. J lost 4 bases, V lost 7 bases, and 13 bases had no gene match. Here the CDR3 reads CASTPSRASGYNEQFF. The CDR3 DNA is TGTGCCAGCACCCCCTCTCGGGCTAGCGGTTACAATGAGCAGTTCTTC. The variable domain in full, with the rest retrieved from reference TRBV11-2 and TRBJ2-1, is EAGVAQSPRYKIIEKRQSVAFWCNPISGHATLYWYQQILGQGPKLLIQFQNNGVVDDSQLPKDRFSAERLKGVDSTLKIQPAKLEDSAVYLCASTPSRASGYNEQFFGPGTRLTVL.

J is TRBJ2-2 and V is TRBV9, with D uncertain. V lost 3 bases and J lost 3, with 18 bases in between. This CDR3 has 17 amino acids. CDR1 and CDR2 from the germline V gene are SGDLS and YYNGEE. CDR3 nucleotides: TGTGCCAGCAGCGCACACGGACGAGGCCTCGACACCGGGGAGCTGTTTTTT. The encoded protein is CASSAHGRGLDTGELFF.

The chain recombines TRBV30 with TRBJ2-7; TRBD2 might be the D (5 bases). Germline-derived CDR1 and CDR2 are GTSNPN and SVGIG (reference sequence). V was shortened by 1 base and J by 0 bases, with 13 bases between the two germline ends. This CDR3 is built from 15 residues. The CDR3 DNA reads as TGTGCCTGGAGTGCAGGTAGAGGGTCCTCCTACGAGCAGTACTTC. Its translation is CAWSAGRGSSYEQYF.

This clone rates as medium-sized. This chain joins TRBV29-1 and TRBJ2-1; D remains ambiguous. V lost 0 bases to trimming and J lost 7 bases, with 10 bases between them. This CDR3 contains 13 residues. CDR1 and CDR2 (germline): SQVTM, ANQGSEA. In nucleotides, the CDR3 is TGCAGCGTTGAAGAAGGAGTCGGGAATGAGCAGTTCTTC. This gives the protein CSVEEGVGNEQFF.

The CDR3 spells CASKLGQGTTGELFF. As DNA, the CDR3 is TGTGCCAGTAAGCTGGGACAGGGAACCACCGGGGAGCTGTTTTTT. The rearrangement joins TRBV19 to TRBJ2-2; TRBD1 aligns across 9 bases. The V gene end was trimmed by 7 bases and the J gene end by 4 bases; junction bases not matched to a gene: 7. This CDR3 is 15 amino acids long. CDR1 and CDR2 (germline): LNHDA, SQIVND (reference sequence).

In DNA, the CDR3 is TGTGCCAGCAGTGAAGAAAAGCGGGCGTCCCAGCATTTT. Translating it yields CASSEEKRASQHF. V gene TRBV6-1 combines with J gene TRBJ1-5; D uncertain. Germline CDR1 and CDR2: MNHNS and SASEGT. The V and J ends lost 1 base and 11 bases respectively, with 12 bases between them. This CDR3 spans 13 amino acids.

The chain has TRBV5-1 and TRBJ2-7; D not resolved. CDR3 size: 16 residues. The V gene's germline CDR1 is SGHRS and CDR2 YFSETQ. V was clipped by 2 bases and J by 3 bases, with 18 bases between them. CDR3 amino acids: CASSFLGGVTFYEQYF. The DNA of the CDR3 is TGCGCCAGCAGCTTCCTCGGTGGCGTTACCTTCTACGAGCAGTACTTC.

The chain has TRBV11-3 and TRBJ2-2; the D is unclear. CDR1 SGHNT and CDR2 YENEEA come from the germline V gene. This CDR3 contains 11 residues. The V and J ends lost 6 bases and 7 bases respectively, with 6 bases between them. CDR3 amino acids: CASSDYGELFF. The CDR3 bases are TGTGCCAGCAGTGATTACGGGGAGCTGTTTTTT.

This rearrangement joins TRBV2 to TRBJ1-2; the match to TRBD1 covers 7 bases. The CDR3 covers 17 residues. With 6 bases clipped from V and 6 bases from J, the junction kept 19 bases outside the gene matches. The V gene's germline CDR1 is SNHLY and CDR2 FYNNEI. The DNA of the CDR3 is TGTGCCAGCAGGGGCCTACGACAGGGTCGGTTTTTGAATGGCTACACCTTC. Protein: CASRGLRQGRFLNGYTF. The whole variable domain, remainder taken from reference TRBV2 and TRBJ1-2, is EPEVTQTPSHQVTQMGQEVILRCVPISNHLYFYWYRQILGQKVEFLVSFYNNEISEKSEIFDDQFSVERPDGSNFTLKIRSTKLEDSAMYFCASRGLRQGRFLNGYTFGSGTRLTVV.

This chain joins TRBV19 and TRBJ1-1, with TRBD1 matching over 7 bases. In germline, CDR1 is LNHDA, CDR2 SQIVND (reference sequence). The V gene end was trimmed by 5 bases and the J gene end by 6 bases; junction bases not matched to a gene: 6. This CDR3 contains 13 residues. The chain's CDR3 is CASSLRQGSEAFF. In nucleotides, the CDR3 is TGTGCCAGTAGTCTACGACAGGGCTCTGAAGCTTTCTTT.

The J gene is TRBJ1-3, the V gene TRBV7-7, with a weak D call TRBD1 (5 bases). CDR1 SSHAT and CDR2 FNYEAQ come from the germline V gene (reference sequence). The V end was cut by 0 bases, the J end by 4 bases, with 10 bases between. There are 15 residues in the CDR3. DNA for the CDR3: TGTGCCAGCAGCTTAGCGTCGGGGCTGGGAAACACCATATATTTT. It is translated as CASSLASGLGNTIYF.

This clone was detected a few times. For the CDR3, the DNA is TGTGCCAGCAGCGCGTACAACTACGAGCAGTACGTC. Amino acid sequence: CASSAYNYEQYV. This rearrangement joins TRBV5-6 to TRBJ2-7; D is ambiguous. CDR1 is SGHDT, CDR2 YYEEEE, per germline. The CDR3 is made up of 12 amino acids. V dropped 4 bases and J dropped 3 bases, with 8 bases sitting between them.

The chain employs TRBV11-3 and TRBJ1-1, with D perhaps matching TRBD1 (5 bases). The CDR3 is 14 amino acids. CDR1 and CDR2 (germline): SGHNT, YENEEA. The ends were cut back, 4 bases at V and 1 base at J, with 10 bases in the middle. The CDR3 DNA follows: TGTGCCAGCAGCTCAGGGAGGTCGAACACTGAAGCTTTCTTT. Its protein product is CASSSGRSNTEAFF. Drawing the rest from reference TRBV11-3 and TRBJ1-1, the complete variable domain is EAGVVQSPRYKIIEKKQPVAFWCNPISGHNTLYWYLQNLGQGPELLIRYENEEAVDDSQLPKDRFSAERLKGVDSTLKIQPAELGDSAVYLCASSSGRSNTEAFFGQGTRLTVV.

This clone was found a few times. The chain joins TRBV29-1 to TRBJ1-2, with D maybe TRBD1 (5 bases). The CDR3 has 11 amino acids. V dropped 6 bases and J dropped 7 bases, with 12 bases sitting between them. Germline CDR1 and CDR2: SQVTM and ANQGSEA. The CDR3 nucleotides are TGCAGCGTCATAGGGGCGTCTGGCTACACCTTC. It translates to CSVIGASGYTF.

The chain carries TRBV6-6 and TRBJ1-5, with unresolved D. The CDR3 loop spans 14 amino acids. V was shortened by 7 bases and J by 5 bases, with 15 bases between the two germline ends. Germline V gene lookup returns CDR1 MNHNY and CDR2 SVGAGI (reference sequence). CDR3 in DNA: TGTGCCAGCAACCGTTTATCCGCCGATCAGCCCCAGCATTTT. This gives the protein CASNRLSADQPQHF.

The genes are TRBV10-2 and TRBJ1-4; a weak D match, TRBD1 (6 bases). The CDR3 has 16 residues. Germline loops: CDR1 WSHSY, CDR2 SAAADI. Deletions cut 2 bases from V and 6 bases from J, with 16 bases between. The CDR3 sequence: CASSEPTGTSYEKLFF. The CDR3 DNA reads TGCGCCAGCAGTGAGCCCACGGGGACATCTTATGAAAAACTGTTTTTT.

Written as DNA, the CDR3 is TGTGCCAGCAGCTTCAATCCCGGGACAGGGACTTCCTACGAGCAGTACTTC. Its translation is CASSFNPGTGTSYEQYF. The chain couples TRBV9 to TRBJ2-7, with 9 bases that match TRBD1. The germline gives CDR1 SGDLS, CDR2 YYNGEE. The CDR3 spans 17 residues. J gave up 1 base and V 4 bases, and 12 bases lay outside the gene matches.

The chain couples TRBV27 to TRBJ1-4; 7 nucleotides line up with TRBD1. Unmatched junction bases numbered 14, after V lost 6 bases and J lost 7 bases. The CDR3 loop spans 16 amino acids. Germline assignment: CDR1 MNHEY and CDR2 SMNVEV (reference sequence). This CDR3 reads CASSPRPTGMGEKLFF. CDR3 nucleotide sequence: TGTGCCAGCAGCCCCAGACCGACAGGGATGGGTGAAAAACTGTTTTTT.

The chain combines TRBV19 with TRBJ1-5; D gene unclear. Germline CDR1 and CDR2: LNHDA and SQIVND (reference sequence). The CDR3 totals 16 residues. With 0 bases removed from V and 3 bases from J, the gap between germline ends came to 12 bases. CDR3 in amino acids: CASSIDSFKPNQPQHF. CDR3 DNA: TGTGCCAGTAGTATAGATAGCTTCAAGCCCAATCAGCCCCAGCATTTT.

This rearrangement joins TRBV19 to TRBJ2-7; perhaps TRBD1 as D (5 bases). V lost 5 bases to trimming and J lost 0 bases, with 5 bases between them. Germline values: CDR1 LNHDA, CDR2 SQIVND (reference sequence). The CDR3 consists of 12 residues. The CDR3 DNA follows: TGTGCCAGTAGTGACAGCTCCTACGAGCAGTACTTC. It codes for CASSDSSYEQYF.

The rearrangement joins TRBV27 to TRBJ2-7; D unresolved. With 8 bases removed from V and 0 bases from J, the gap between germline ends came to 11 bases. Per the germline V gene, CDR1 is MNHEY and CDR2 is SMNVEV (reference sequence). The CDR3 extends over 13 amino acids. Here the CDR3 reads CASQRQSSYEQYF. The CDR3 bases are TGTGCCAGCCAGAGGCAGTCCTCCTACGAGCAGTACTTC.